The entry below gives a single T cell receptor beta chain sequence along with its context. The sample belongs to a study of T cell responses to AZD1222 COVID-19 vaccine. Only in-frame clones appear in the TCRdb table, and some are missing; sequencing was by immunoSEQ multiplex PCR. Among roughly 140,000 clones, 75% to 90% were seen once, and the ten largest hold around 4.1%. The J segment lost 5 bases and the V segment lost 2 bases, leaving 4 bases of the junction unmatched. CDR1 and CDR2 (germline): MNHNS, SASEGT. The CDR3 has 14 amino acids. This sequence was found in an adult in good health. Sequencing used peripheral blood, obtained on day 0 of MenACWY control vaccination. The chain carries TRBV6-1 and TRBJ1-1, with TRBD1 matching 8 bases. This CDR3 is CASSETGGRTEAFF. Here the CDR3 DNA reads TGTGCCAGCAGTGAAACAGGGGGTAGGACTGAAGCTTTCTTT.